This record concerns one T cell receptor beta chain sequence. What it recognizes is unknown. This CDR3 spans 10 amino acids. Trimming removed 0 bases at V and 12 bases at J, with 3 bases between. Germline lookup yields CDR1 SEHNR and CDR2 FQNEAQ (reference sequence). This entry belongs to a study of a mutant IDH1 vaccine in newly diagnosed glioma. Study-level information: Visit V12 was conducted at week 35 as the safety follow-up. Visit V13 came later, at week 47.

Time point defined: week 35, safety follow-up. The vaccine gave 300 ug of a 20-mer mutant IDH1 peptide subcutaneously per dose. Patients carried new grade 3 or 4 IDH1-mutant astrocytomas lacking nuclear ATRX. This table comes from immunoSEQ multiplex PCR, and its TCRdb copy is limited to in-frame clones, with some not included. This table holds about 46,000 clones, about 92% found once. J is TRBJ2-1 and V is TRBV7-9, with D unresolved. Specimen: PBMCs, collected from a glioma patient whose treatment included an IDH1 peptide vaccine. The TCR was taken from a man aged 50-60 years with glioma. CDR3 protein: CASSLAGQFF. In nucleotides, the CDR3 is TGTGCCAGCAGCTTAGCGGGGCAGTTCTTC. Based on the CDR3 plus reference TRBV7-9 and TRBJ2-1, the full variable domain is DTGVSQNPRHKITKRGQNVTFRCDPISEHNRLYWYRQTLGQGPEFLTYFQNEAQLEKSRLLSDRFSAERPKGSFSTLEIQRTEQGDSAMYLCASSLAGQFFGPGTRLTVL.